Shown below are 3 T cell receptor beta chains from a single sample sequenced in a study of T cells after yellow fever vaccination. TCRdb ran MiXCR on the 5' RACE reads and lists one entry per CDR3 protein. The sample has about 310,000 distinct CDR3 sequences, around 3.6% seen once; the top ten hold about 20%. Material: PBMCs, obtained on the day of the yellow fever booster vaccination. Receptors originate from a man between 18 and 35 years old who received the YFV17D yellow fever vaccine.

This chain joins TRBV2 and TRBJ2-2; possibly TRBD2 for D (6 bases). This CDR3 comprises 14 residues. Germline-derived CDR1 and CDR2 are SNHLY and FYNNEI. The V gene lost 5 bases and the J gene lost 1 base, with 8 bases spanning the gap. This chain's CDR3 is CASSISGNTGELFF. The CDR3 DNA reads TGTGCCAGCAGTATTAGCGGGAACACCGGGGAGCTGTTTTTT. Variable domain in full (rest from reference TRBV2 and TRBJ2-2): EPEVTQTPSHQVTQMGQEVILRCVPISNHLYFYWYRQILGQKVEFLVSFYNNEISEKSEIFDDQFSVERPDGSNFTLKIRSTKLEDSAMYFCASSISGNTGELFFGEGSRLTVL.

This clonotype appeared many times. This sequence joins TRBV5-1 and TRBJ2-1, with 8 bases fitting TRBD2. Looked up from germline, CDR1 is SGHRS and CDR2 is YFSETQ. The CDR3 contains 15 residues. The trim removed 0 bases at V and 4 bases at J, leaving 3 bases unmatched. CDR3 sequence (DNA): TGCGCCAGCAGCTTGGCAGCGGGGGTTTACAATGAGCAGTTCTTC. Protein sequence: CASSLAAGVYNEQFF.

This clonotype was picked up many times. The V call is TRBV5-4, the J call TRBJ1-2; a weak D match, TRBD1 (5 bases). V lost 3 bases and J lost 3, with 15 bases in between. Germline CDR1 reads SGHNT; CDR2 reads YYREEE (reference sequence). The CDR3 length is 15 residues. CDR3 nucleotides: TGTGCCAGCAGCTCGGGGTCCTCGGGGGACTATGGCTACACCTTC. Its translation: CASSSGSSGDYGYTF.